The rows below give T cell receptor beta chains drawn from one sample of a study of cytomegalovirus exposure and HLA in healthy donors. Profiling relied on immunoSEQ multiplex PCR, and the TCRdb table lists in-frame clones only, not all of them. The sample gives 150,000 to 200,000 clones, around 86% of which show up once; 6.5% to 7.5% is in the top ten. The sequencing input was PBMCs. Receptors originate from a man younger than 45 in good health and CMV-seropositive. The CDR3 runs from the conserved cysteine through the conserved F or W. D genes are given only for firm matches. Clone size is stated in some rows and not others, as once, few, many or a class when expanded.

v_call,j_call,clone_size,d_call,cdr3_nt,cdr3_aa
TRBV9,TRBJ2-3,NA,TRBD1,TGTGCCAGCAGCGAAGACAGGGTAAGGGACACAGATACGCAGTATTTT,CASSEDRVRDTDTQYF
TRBV2,TRBJ1-4,NA,NA,TGTGCCAGCAGTGCGGGAGTCCGCGGCGAAAAACTGTTTTTT,CASSAGVRGEKLFF
TRBV2,TRBJ2-3,NA,NA,TGTGCCAGCAGGAAGGAGGATACGCAGTATTTT,CASRKEDTQYF
TRBV5-1,TRBJ2-5,NA,NA,TGCGCCAGCAGCTTTCAGGGCGGCGATGGGGAGACCCAGTACTTC,CASSFQGGDGETQYF
TRBV28,TRBJ1-2,NA,NA,TGTGCCAGCATTAATCTACCGTTCATATGGGACGGATCTAACTATGGCTACACCTTC,CASINLPFIWDGSNYGYTF
TRBV28,TRBJ2-7,NA,NA,TGTGCCAGCAGTTTATGGGACGAATCCTCCTACGAGCAGTACTTC,CASSLWDESSYEQYF
TRBV29-1,TRBJ2-7,NA,TRBD2,TGCAGCGTTGTGGGACTAGCGGGAGGGTTAGGGTACGAGCAGTACTTC,CSVVGLAGGLGYEQYF
TRBV7-3,TRBJ2-7,NA,TRBD2,TGTGCCAGCAGCTTAACTGGGGCTAGCGGGTTCTACGAGCAGTACTTC,CASSLTGASGFYEQYF
TRBV30,TRBJ2-7,few,NA,TGTGCCTGGAGTCTCTGGGGCTCGGATGAGCAGTACTTC,CAWSLWGSDEQYF
TRBV29-1,TRBJ1-1,NA,NA,TGCAGCGTTGGAAACGACAGCAGCTCCGAGAAAGCTTTCTTT,CSVGNDSSSEKAFF
TRBV5-1,TRBJ2-2,NA,NA,TGCGCCAGCAGCTTGGCACAGGGCGTAAACGAGCTGTTTTTT,CASSLAQGVNELFF
TRBV29-1,TRBJ2-3,NA,TRBD2,TGCAGCGTTGAGGGACTAGCGGGAGGGCCCGATACGCAGTATTTT,CSVEGLAGGPDTQYF
TRBV6-4,TRBJ1-2,NA,TRBD1,TGTGCCAGCAGTGAAGAGTATGGACAGGGCGATGGCTACACCTTC,CASSEEYGQGDGYTF
TRBV28,TRBJ2-7,NA,NA,TGTGCCAGCAGTTTTAGGGAGGAGGGGCAGTACTTC,CASSFREEGQYF
TRBV7-8,TRBJ1-3,NA,TRBD1,TGTGCCAGCAGCTTACCAGGGGGCTCTGGAAACACCATATATTTT,CASSLPGGSGNTIYF
TRBV5-1,TRBJ1-6,NA,NA,TGCGCCAGCAGCTTGGCTGAAATTGGCGCTTCACCCCTCCACTTT,CASSLAEIGASPLHF
TRBV5-1,TRBJ2-5,NA,NA,TGCGCCAGCAGCTGGGACCTTCAAGAGACCCAGTACTTC,CASSWDLQETQYF
TRBV6-6,TRBJ2-7,NA,NA,TGTGCCAGCAGGGAAGGGGGGAGGTCGTCGCGGGAGCAGTACTTC,CASREGGRSSREQYF
TRBV19,TRBJ2-1,NA,NA,TGTGCCAGTAGTATAGCCCCAGAGGCCTTTAATGAGCAGTTCTTC,CASSIAPEAFNEQFF
TRBV21-1,TRBJ1-2,NA,NA,TGTGCCAGCAGCACCCGGACAGGGTCAGACCCCTTC,CASSTRTGSDPF
TRBV7-2,TRBJ1-2,NA,NA,TGTGCCAGCGGACCCCAAACGGACTCTGGCTACACCTTC,CASGPQTDSGYTF
TRBV7-6,TRBJ2-2,NA,TRBD2,TGTGCCAGCAGCATGACTAGCGGGGGGGTCTCCGGGGAGCTGTTTTTT,CASSMTSGGVSGELFF
TRBV14,TRBJ2-7,NA,TRBD2,TGTGCCAGCAGCCAAGGAACTAGCGGGGGAATTTACGAGCAGTACTTC,CASSQGTSGGIYEQYF
TRBV12-5,TRBJ1-5,NA,NA,TGTGCTAGTGGGCCCGCCGGGGTTATAGGCAATCAGCCCCAGCATTTT,CASGPAGVIGNQPQHF
TRBV29-1,TRBJ2-7,once,TRBD2,TGCAGCGCCGAACTAGCGGGGAGGTACTACGAGCAGTACTTC,CSAELAGRYYEQYF
TRBV7-2,TRBJ1-2,NA,NA,TGTGCCAGCGGCCTACCCTCGGGGTTTGGCTACACCTTC,CASGLPSGFGYTF
TRBV6-5,TRBJ1-4,NA,TRBD1,TGTGCCAGCAGAAGACAGGGTCCTAATGAAAAACTGTTTTTT,CASRRQGPNEKLFF
TRBV7-2,TRBJ1-5,NA,NA,TGTGCCAGCAGCTTAGAGTGGGACAATCAGCCCCAGCATTTT,CASSLEWDNQPQHF
TRBV20-1,TRBJ2-7,NA,TRBD1,TGCAGTGCTACGGAGGACAGGGTCAACTTC,CSATEDRVNF
TRBV6-5,TRBJ2-7,NA,NA,TGTGCCAGCAGTTCTAATACAGGGCGACATGCCTACGAGCAGTACTTC,CASSSNTGRHAYEQYF
TRBV7-2,TRBJ2-1,NA,NA,TGTGCCAGCAGCTTAGCGCGGGGGCAGATCGGCTACAATGAGCAGTTCTTC,CASSLARGQIGYNEQFF
TRBV15,TRBJ1-2,NA,TRBD1,TGTGCCACCAGCTACGTGGGGACAGGGAGATTCTATGGCTACACCTTC,CATSYVGTGRFYGYTF